This TCR beta chain is drawn from a study of OX40 agonist ivuxolimab in advanced cancers. Regarding the study as a whole: The investigators did not determine what antigen specificity the expanded peripheral T cells had.

V was clipped by 6 bases and J by 2 bases, with 14 bases between them. Germline V CDR1 and CDR2: MNHEY, SVGAGI. The CDR3 covers 15 residues. Points on this clone: No antigen is known for it.

TCRdb's copy holds only in-frame clones and misses some; the assay was immunoSEQ multiplex PCR. This table holds some 60,000 clones, approximately 86% found once. The V call is TRBV6-5, the J call TRBJ2-1; D ambiguous. The clonotype was recovered from an adult with an advanced solid tumor such as melanoma, head and neck, liver or kidney cancer. The material sequenced was CD4+ or CD8+ T cells sorted from blood, taken in a trial of the OX40 agonist ivuxolimab. The CDR3 region has the DNA TGTGCCAGCAGCCTATACTCGACTGCCTACAATGAGCAGTTCTTC. As protein: CASSLYSTAYNEQFF.